The 11 T cell receptor beta chains reported below all come from one sample, sequenced in a study of cytomegalovirus exposure and HLA in healthy donors. Generated by immunoSEQ multiplex PCR, the TCRdb table keeps only in-frame clones and is missing some. The sample records 110,000 or so clones, around 85% being singletons. Sequencing was performed on PBMCs. These receptors originate from a man between 18 and 35 years old in good health and CMV-seropositive.

This clone has a single count. The J gene is TRBJ2-1, the V gene TRBV5-1; D gene unclear. Germline V gives CDR1 SGHRS, CDR2 YFSETQ. This CDR3 region has 12 residues. V was clipped by 0 bases and J by 8 bases, with 6 bases between them. The CDR3 sequence: CASSLGSYEQFF. DNA for the CDR3: TGCGCCAGCAGCTTGGGTAGTTATGAGCAGTTCTTC. The full variable domain, with the rest looked up from reference TRBV5-1 and TRBJ2-1, is KAGVTQTPRYLIKTRGQQVTLSCSPISGHRSVSWYQQTPGQGLQFLFEYFSETQRNKGNFPGRFSGRQFSNSRSEMNVSTLELGDSALYLCASSLGSYEQFFGPGTRLTVL.

This chain connects TRBV19 to TRBJ1-2, with D perhaps matching TRBD1 (5 bases). Deletions cut 4 bases from V and 7 bases from J, with 13 bases between. Germline values: CDR1 LNHDA, CDR2 SQIVND (reference sequence). This CDR3 comprises 13 residues. CDR3 in amino acids: CASSTPGWSGYTF. CDR3 nucleotides: TGTGCCAGTAGTACTCCAGGGTGGTCTGGCTACACCTTC.

The chain uses TRBV7-9 and TRBJ2-7, with 8 bases aligning to TRBD1. V lost 5 bases to trimming and J lost 5 bases; unmatched junction nucleotides: 11. Germline V gives CDR1 SEHNR, CDR2 FQNEAQ (reference sequence). The CDR3 covers 15 residues. This CDR3 reads CASSPPGTGLNEQYF. Written as DNA, the CDR3 is TGTGCCAGCAGCCCTCCCGGGACAGGTCTCAACGAGCAGTACTTC. The full variable domain, its missing parts supplied by reference TRBV7-9 and TRBJ2-7, is DTGVSQNPRHKITKRGQNVTFRCDPISEHNRLYWYRQTLGQGPEFLTYFQNEAQLEKSRLLSDRFSAERPKGSFSTLEIQRTEQGDSAMYLCASSPPGTGLNEQYFGPGTRLTVT.

The chain carries TRBV7-6 and TRBJ2-3; D remains unclear. There are 14 residues in the CDR3. From germline, CDR1 is SGHVS and CDR2 FNYEAQ. The ends were cut back, 4 bases at V and 0 bases at J, with 8 bases in the middle. CDR3 DNA sequence: TGTGCCAGCAGCTCACAGCTAAGCACAGATACGCAGTATTTT. Translation gives CASSSQLSTDTQYF.

This clone was recorded once. V usage is TRBV28 and J usage is TRBJ2-7; tentative D call: TRBD2 (6 bases). Germline V gene data show CDR1 as MDHEN and CDR2 as SYDVKM. Deletions cut 8 bases from V and 3 bases from J, with 14 bases between. The CDR3 length is 13 residues. This CDR3 reads CASAAGRNYEQYF. CDR3 coding DNA: TGTGCCAGCGCCGCGGGAAGGAACTACGAGCAGTACTTC. The full variable domain, with the rest looked up from reference TRBV28 and TRBJ2-7, is DVKVTQSSRYLVKRTGEKVFLECVQDMDHENMFWYRQDPGLGLRLIYFSYDVKMKEKGDIPEGYSVSREKKERFSLILESASTNQTSMYLCASAAGRNYEQYFGPGTRLTVT.

The chain carries TRBV5-8 and TRBJ1-4, with 8 bases fitting TRBD1. Germline V CDR1 and CDR2: SGHTS, YDEGEE. The CDR3 runs to 14 residues. V gave up 4 bases and J gave up 8 bases; unmatched junction bases: 7. Written as DNA, the CDR3 is TGTGCCAGCAGCGGCGGGACAGGAGAGGAAAAACTGTTTTTT. Protein: CASSGGTGEEKLFF.

The chain combines TRBV10-3 with TRBJ1-4; D gene uncertain. Trimming cost V 0 bases and J 5 bases, with 10 bases left between them. The CDR3 covers 15 residues. CDR1 is ENHRY, CDR2 SYGVKD, per germline. CDR3 coding DNA: TGTGCCATCAGTGAGTCAAACAGTGGAAATGAAAAACTGTTTTTT. Its translation: CAISESNSGNEKLFF.

The genes are TRBV27 and TRBJ2-5, with D perhaps TRBD2 (7 bases). The closer fit of TRBJ2-7 to the DNA end suggests the J call may be wrong. The CDR3 runs 15 residues. Germline V gene data show CDR1 as MNHEY and CDR2 as SMNVEV (reference sequence). CDR3 loop: CASSWIFGGPGEQYF. The DNA for the CDR3 is TGTGCCAGCTCGTGGATATTCGGGGGGCCGGGCGAGCAGTACTTC.

The chain's CDR3 is CASSQVRQVGYEQYF. For the CDR3, the DNA is TGTGCCAGCAGCCAAGTCCGGCAGGTCGGCTACGAGCAGTACTTC. V usage is TRBV4-2 and J usage is TRBJ2-7; D gene uncertain. Germline CDR1 and CDR2: LGHNA and YNFKEQ. Trimming stripped 1 base from V and 3 bases from J, with 13 bases between. This CDR3 comprises 15 residues.

CDR3 protein: CATSRDRAHEKLFF. In nucleotides, the CDR3 is TGTGCCACCAGCAGGGACAGGGCCCATGAAAAACTGTTTTTT. V and J are TRBV15 and TRBJ1-4, with TRBD1 matching 8 bases. The length of the CDR3 is 14 residues. Germline V lookup: CDR1 LNHNV, CDR2 YYDKDF (reference sequence). The V and J ends lost 3 bases and 6 bases, in that order; junction bases with no gene match: 3.

This chain uses TRBV11-1 with TRBJ2-5, with D maybe TRBD1 (5 bases). V was pared by 4 bases and J by 5 bases, with 17 bases between. The CDR3 runs 15 residues. Per the germline V gene, CDR1 is SGHAT and CDR2 is FQDESV (reference sequence). The CDR3 loop reads CASSSDGFGAETQYF. CDR3 DNA: TGTGCCAGCAGCTCAGACGGCTTTGGGGCGGAGACCCAGTACTTC.